This T cell receptor beta chain appears in the sequencing data of a study of response to subunit inactivated influenza vaccine. Study findings and constraints: Each seasonal flu vaccination may recruit only limited new T cells, authors suggested.

A note on this clonotype: What it binds is unknown.

TCRdb reprocessed the RT-PCR reads with MiXCR, giving one entry per CDR3 protein. The table has around 710,000 distinct CDR3 sequences, approximately 15% seen once. Per germline, CDR1 LNHDA and CDR2 SQIVND (reference sequence). There are 15 residues in the CDR3. V trimming: 7 bases; J trimming: 4 bases; junction bases outside the gene matches: 8. This sequence originates from a man aged 45 to 65 who received an inactivated influenza vaccine. This rearrangement joins TRBV19 to TRBJ2-1; 9 bases are shared with TRBD1. The sequences come from PBMCs from blood, collected approximately 15 days before vaccination. The CDR3 DNA follows: TGTGCCAGTAAGATCGGACAGGGGCATTACAATGAGCAGTTCTTC. It codes for CASKIGQGHYNEQFF.